These T cell receptor beta chains were read from a single sample in a study of blood T cell repertoires in COVID-19. TCRdb keeps only in-frame clones here, not all; method: immunoSEQ multiplex PCR. The sample lists around 260,000 clones; approximately 86% were seen once. Sequencing used peripheral blood. The receptors were gathered from a man aged 35 to 55 who had recovered from COVID-19. Each CDR3 is given without its conserved first and last residue. Each record gives: V gene, J gene, CDR3 protein.

V: TRBV29-1; J: TRBJ1-4; CDR3: SCAGVGEKLF
V: TRBV27; J: TRBJ1-2; CDR3: ASSLRGLGRGHYGYT
V: TRBV7-3; J: TRBJ2-3; CDR3: ASSLTLAGGVTDTQY
V: TRBV7-2; J: TRBJ2-1; CDR3: ASSARGREALGEQF
V: TRBV3-1/TRBV3-2; J: TRBJ2-5; CDR3: ASSPGLAGGPKETQY
V: TRBV9; J: TRBJ2-4; CDR3: ASSAGQGNIQY
V: TRBV27; J: TRBJ2-3; CDR3: ASRKGAFYTDTQY
V: TRBV30; J: TRBJ2-1; CDR3: ALNGAGGFYNEQF
V: TRBV5-1; J: TRBJ1-1; CDR3: ASSLDPRLGEAF
V: TRBV11-2; J: TRBJ2-1; CDR3: ASSLGTRFYNEQF
V: TRBV7-2; J: TRBJ1-6; CDR3: ASSLLGGGNSPLH
V: TRBV9; J: TRBJ2-3; CDR3: ASSVRGASTDTQY
V: TRBV5-1; J: TRBJ2-7; CDR3: ASSFSGGASYEQY
V: TRBV9; J: TRBJ2-2; CDR3: ASSVSVRGTGELF
V: TRBV5-1; J: TRBJ2-7; CDR3: ASSITPGLNSYEQY
V: TRBV9; J: TRBJ2-3; CDR3: ASSGTSGRTDTQY
V: TRBV5-5; J: TRBJ2-7; CDR3: ASSLGRTRAIGYEQY
V: TRBV2; J: TRBJ2-4; CDR3: ASSPRTGPTAKT
V: TRBV6-2/TRBV6-3; J: TRBJ1-5; CDR3: ASSYEADNQPQH
V: TRBV10-3; J: TRBJ2-2; CDR3: ATEPGQNTGELF
V: TRBV4-1; J: TRBJ1-1; CDR3: ASSRGPYTEAF
V: TRBV7-8; J: TRBJ2-2; CDR3: ASSLGEGGELF
V: TRBV5-1; J: TRBJ2-7; CDR3: ASSLGLMGATSYEQY
V: TRBV10-3; J: TRBJ2-5; CDR3: AISPLAGGLQETQY
V: TRBV5-1; J: TRBJ1-1; CDR3: ASARGDGGEAF
V: TRBV3-1/TRBV3-2; J: TRBJ2-7; CDR3: ASSQVAGAPYEQY
V: TRBV27; J: TRBJ2-6; CDR3: ASTRGASGANVLT
V: TRBV5-6; J: TRBJ2-2; CDR3: ASSPGTGRWDGELF
V: TRBV27; J: TRBJ2-5; CDR3: ASSLVAGGLAETQY
V: TRBV7-8; J: TRBJ1-1; CDR3: ASSKDTFVEAF